The 21 T cell receptor beta chains below were found in one sample sequenced in a study of blood T cell repertoires in COVID-19. Assay used: immunoSEQ multiplex PCR; TCRdb lists only in-frame clones, some missing. The sample carries under 300,000 clones, around 89% recorded once. Sequencing used PBMCs or T cells enriched from blood (not recorded which). All receptors come from a woman aged 18-29 years who had recovered from COVID-19.

The CDR3 DNA reads as TGCGCCAGCAGCTGGGGGGAGACCCCCACTGAAGCTTTCTTT. This sequence encodes CASSWGETPTEAFF. This chain links TRBV5-1 with TRBJ1-1, with TRBD1 as a possible D gene (5 bases). The CDR3 totals 14 residues. Trimming removed 3 bases at V and 4 bases at J, with 13 bases between. Germline V CDR1 and CDR2: SGHRS, YFSETQ.

The chain has TRBV6-5 and TRBJ1-2; TRBD1 aligns across 7 bases. CDR1 is MNHEY and CDR2 is SVGAGI in the germline V gene. The junction had 8 bases not matched to a gene; V was cut back by 7 bases and J by 6 bases. This CDR3 is built from 13 residues. CDR3 DNA: TGTGCCAGCACAACAGGGGACTCTGATGGCTACACCTTC. It codes for CASTTGDSDGYTF.

This chain links TRBV4-2 with TRBJ2-5; D is perhaps TRBD2 (7 bases). CDR1 is LGHNA and CDR2 is YNFKEQ in the germline V gene. The CDR3 is 15 amino acids. V was pared by 3 bases and J by 4 bases, with 15 bases between. In DNA, the CDR3 is TGTGCCAGCAGCCATGCTGCGGGGGCACGAGAGACCCAGTACTTC. Amino acids: CASSHAAGARETQYF.

The V call is TRBV6-1, the J call TRBJ1-1, with TRBD1 identical over 7 bases. V lost 1 base, J lost 2 bases, and 7 bases stayed unmatched. CDR3 size: 16 residues. Germline assignment: CDR1 MNHNS and CDR2 SASEGT. CDR3 sequence reads: CASSEGVGGYNTEAFF. As DNA, the CDR3 is TGTGCCAGCAGTGAAGGGGTAGGGGGCTACAACACTGAAGCTTTCTTT.

V and J are TRBV5-1 and TRBJ2-3; a weak D match, TRBD2 (5 bases). V was cut by 7 bases and J by 0 bases, with 12 bases left in between. The V gene's germline CDR1 is SGHRS and CDR2 YFSETQ. There are 14 residues in the CDR3. This chain's CDR3 is CASCGGGSTDTQYF. The CDR3, as DNA: TGCGCCAGCTGCGGCGGCGGGAGCACAGATACGCAGTATTTT.

V gene TRBV13 combines with J gene TRBJ1-6, with 7 nucleotides matching TRBD1. The CDR3 has 14 residues. V lost 5 bases to trimming and J lost 14 bases; unmatched junction nucleotides: 12. Per germline, CDR1 PRHDT and CDR2 FYEKMQ (reference sequence). The chain's CDR3 is CASSPRDSPGTLHF. CDR3 DNA sequence: TGTGCCAGCAGCCCTCGGGACAGCCCGGGGACCCTCCACTTT. Using reference TRBV13 and TRBJ1-6 for the parts outside the CDR3, the full variable domain is AAGVIQSPRHLIKEKRETATLKCYPIPRHDTVYWYQQGPGQDPQFLISFYEKMQSDKGSIPDRFSAQQFSDYHSELNMSSLELGDSALYFCASSPRDSPGTLHFGNGTRLTVT.

The chain carries TRBV29-1 and TRBJ2-7; 7 positions agree with TRBD1. Germline V gene lookup returns CDR1 SQVTM and CDR2 ANQGSEA. V lost 7 bases, J lost 3 bases, and 3 bases stayed unmatched. This CDR3 comprises 11 residues. CDR3 nucleotide sequence: TGCAGCGGCCGACAGGGCTACGAGCAGTACTTC. Translated: CSGRQGYEQYF.

The rearrangement links TRBV19 to TRBJ2-2; maybe TRBD1 (6 bases). Germline CDR1 is LNHDA and CDR2 is SQIVND (reference sequence). The V and J ends lost 6 bases and 6 bases respectively, with 14 bases between them. The CDR3 length is 14 residues. CDR3 sequence (DNA): TGTGCCAGTAGACAGGGTCTGGCTTCCGGGGAGCTGTTTTTT. As protein: CASRQGLASGELFF.

CDR3 sequence reads: CASRFSSGTNYGYTF. As DNA, the CDR3 is TGTGCCAGCCGTTTTAGTTCGGGGACTAACTATGGCTACACCTTC. The rearrangement joins TRBV5-5 to TRBJ1-2; D ambiguous. The CDR3 has 15 residues. Trimming shortened V by 7 bases and J by 0 bases, and 16 bases separated the two germline ends. CDR1 SGHKS and CDR2 YYEKEE come from the germline V gene (reference sequence).

This clone was detected only once. V gene TRBV2 combines with J gene TRBJ2-1, with 11 bases identical to TRBD2. CDR3 length: 15 residues. CDR1 and CDR2 from the germline V gene are SNHLY and FYNNEI. The ends lost 5 bases at V and 4 bases at J; junction bases unmatched: 4. The CDR3 sequence is CASSRGLADYNEQFF. The CDR3 DNA follows: TGTGCCAGCAGTAGGGGACTAGCGGATTACAATGAGCAGTTCTTC. The full variable domain, in which reference TRBV2 and TRBJ2-1 provide the parts outside the CDR3, is EPEVTQTPSHQVTQMGQEVILRCVPISNHLYFYWYRQILGQKVEFLVSFYNNEISEKSEIFDDQFSVERPDGSNFTLKIRSTKLEDSAMYFCASSRGLADYNEQFFGPGTRLTVL.

V and J are TRBV29-1 and TRBJ1-6; the match to TRBD1 covers 7 bases. Germline-derived CDR1 and CDR2 are SQVTM and ANQGSEA. There are 13 residues in the CDR3. V was clipped by 6 bases and J by 10 bases; unmatched bases: 9. CDR3: CSVATGWNSPLHF. The CDR3 coding sequence is TGCAGCGTCGCGACAGGGTGGAACTCACCCCTCCACTTT.

The chain uses TRBV7-9 and TRBJ2-3; TRBD2 is a possible D gene (6 bases). Germline V gene sequence: CDR1 SEHNR, CDR2 FQNEAQ (reference sequence). The CDR3 sequence is 15 residues long. V lost 0 bases, J lost 4 bases, and 11 bases lay in between. This CDR3 reads CASSLALAAPDTQYF. CDR3 bases: TGTGCCAGCAGCTTAGCGTTAGCGGCCCCAGATACGCAGTATTTT.

The chain employs TRBV7-9 and TRBJ1-5; no firm D call. Germline-derived CDR1 and CDR2 are SEHNR and FQNEAQ (reference sequence). Trimming left V 1 base short and J 6 bases short, with 7 bases between. The CDR3 runs to 13 residues. The CDR3 loop is CASSLGTGQPQHF. CDR3 bases: TGTGCCAGCAGCTTAGGGACTGGTCAGCCCCAGCATTTT.

The CDR3, as DNA: TGTGCCAGCAGTCCCACGACTAGCGGGGGGTACAATGAGCAGTTCTTC. Protein product: CASSPTTSGGYNEQFF. This rearrangement joins TRBV7-6 to TRBJ2-1; 13 bases agree with TRBD2. The CDR3 has 16 residues. The ends lost 6 bases at V and 4 bases at J; junction bases unmatched: 6. The germline V gene encodes CDR1 SGHVS and CDR2 FNYEAQ.

The chain links TRBV11-2 to TRBJ1-1; no reliable D call. Germline loops: CDR1 SGHAT, CDR2 FQNNGV. There are 12 residues in the CDR3. Trimming removed 3 bases at V and 3 bases at J, with 5 bases between. The CDR3 loop reads CASSFQDTEAFF. CDR3 DNA: TGTGCCAGCAGCTTCCAGGACACTGAAGCTTTCTTT.

The chain joins TRBV7-9 to TRBJ2-5; TRBD2 matches 9 bases. V lost 6 bases and J lost 2; bases outside the gene matches: 10. CDR1 and CDR2 (germline): SEHNR, FQNEAQ (reference sequence). The CDR3 has 16 residues. CDR3 amino acids: CASSPLAGADQETQYF. In DNA form, the CDR3 reads TGTGCCAGCAGTCCCTTAGCGGGGGCGGATCAAGAGACCCAGTACTTC.

The chain recombines TRBV28 with TRBJ1-2, with TRBD1 as a possible D gene (5 bases). Trimming took 5 bases from V and 2 from J, leaving 12 bases between them. Germline V lookup: CDR1 MDHEN, CDR2 SYDVKM. The CDR3 is 14 residues long. The CDR3 sequence: CASSIGHSNYGYTF. The CDR3 DNA reads TGTGCCAGCAGTATCGGACATTCAAACTATGGCTACACCTTC.

The chain uses TRBV5-4 and TRBJ2-5; no reliable D call. Germline V gene sequence: CDR1 SGHNT, CDR2 YYREEE (reference sequence). The CDR3 has 12 amino acids. Trimming shortened V by 2 bases and J by 4 bases, and 6 bases separated the two germline ends. The CDR3: CASSFPGETQYF. CDR3 in DNA: TGTGCCAGCAGCTTCCCAGGAGAGACCCAGTACTTC.

The genes are TRBV6-1 and TRBJ1-2; 9 bases line up with TRBD1. The CDR3 spans 15 residues. Germline V gives CDR1 MNHNS, CDR2 SASEGT. Unmatched junction bases numbered 6, after V lost 3 bases and J lost 4 bases. The CDR3 is CASSDGGQGLYGYTF. CDR3 sequence (DNA): TGTGCCAGCAGTGATGGGGGACAGGGTCTCTATGGCTACACCTTC.

This chain links TRBV7-2 with TRBJ2-2; perhaps TRBD2 as D (6 bases). CDR1 is SGHTA and CDR2 is FQGNSA in the germline V gene. There are 14 residues in the CDR3. V lost 2 bases, J lost 5 bases, and 9 bases lay in between. This CDR3 reads CASSLRRATGELFF. The CDR3 nucleotides read TGTGCCAGCAGCTTAAGGAGGGCTACCGGGGAGCTGTTTTTT.

The V call is TRBV6-6, the J call TRBJ1-5; a possible D gene is TRBD1 (6 bases). Germline V gene lookup returns CDR1 MNHNY and CDR2 SVGAGI (reference sequence). The length of the CDR3 is 15 residues. Trimming cost V 5 bases and J 3 bases, with 14 bases left between them. CDR3 residues: CASSRWTDLNQPQHF. CDR3 DNA sequence: TGTGCCAGCAGTCGGTGGACAGATCTCAATCAGCCCCAGCATTTT.